Below, 12 T cell receptor beta chains from the same sample are listed, as sequenced in a study of T cells expressing NK-cell markers. TCRdb reprocessed the 5' RACE reads and keeps a single row for each CDR3 protein, giving no DNA. The sample table includes some 150,000 distinct CDR3 sequences. Sequencing was done on a sample of blood T cells: a sorted CD56 or NKG2C T cell subset, CD4+ or CD8+ T cells, or bulk PBMC T cells (not recorded which). These receptors all come from a man in his late teens or twenties in good health.

This sequence joins TRBV12-3 or TRBV12-4 and TRBJ2-7. The CDR3 contains 12 residues. The CDR3 reads CASSLSGNEQYF.

V is TRBV12-3 or TRBV12-4 and J is TRBJ2-6; TCRdb reports TRBD1, a call that lacks DNA to check it against. The CDR3 consists of 15 residues. CDR3 amino acids: CASRSTAGIANVLTF.

The chain employs TRBV7-2 and TRBJ2-5; TCRdb's D call, TRBD2, is unchecked because there is no DNA. This CDR3 spans 16 amino acids. Germline V gene sequence: CDR1 SGHTA, CDR2 FQGNSA. The CDR3 sequence is CASSLRGLAGQETQYF.

The CDR3 sequence: CASSPSGRAGNEQFF. The gene calls are TRBV12-3 or TRBV12-4 and TRBJ2-1; TCRdb's D gene call, TRBD2, goes unchecked for lack of DNA. CDR3 length: 15 residues.

The V gene is TRBV30, the J gene TRBJ2-7; the TCRdb call, TRBD1, lacks DNA for checking. Per germline, CDR1 GTSNPN and CDR2 SVGIG (reference sequence). The length of the CDR3 is 13 residues. The CDR3 sequence: CAWSVGTNYEQYF.

The CDR3 sequence is CSANKANTDTQYF. V usage is TRBV20-1 and J usage is TRBJ2-3. This CDR3 contains 13 residues. Germline assignment: CDR1 DFQATT and CDR2 SNEGSKA (reference sequence).

The chain joins TRBV10-3 to TRBJ2-3; TCRdb lists TRBD2, though no DNA is available to test this call. The V gene's germline CDR1 is ENHRY and CDR2 SYGVKD. This CDR3 is built from 16 residues. CDR3 residues: CAISESSRGRVDTQYF.

The V gene is TRBV15, the J gene TRBJ2-7; lacking DNA, the TRBD2 call made by TCRdb goes unchecked. The CDR3 loop spans 16 amino acids. The V gene's germline CDR1 is LNHNV and CDR2 YYDKDF (reference sequence). The chain's CDR3 is CATSRDLSAGIHEQYF.

V usage is TRBV20-1 and J usage is TRBJ2-2; lacking DNA, the TRBD1 call made by TCRdb goes unchecked. CDR1 is DFQATT, CDR2 SNEGSKA, per germline (reference sequence). The CDR3 covers 16 residues. The CDR3 is CSARDGDRGNTGELFF.

J is TRBJ2-1 and V is TRBV4-3; the TRBD2 assignment by TCRdb is unverifiable without DNA. The CDR3 runs 15 residues. Germline V gives CDR1 LGHNA, CDR2 YSLEER. CDR3 residues: CASSLARTSGYEQFF.

This sequence joins TRBV19 and TRBJ2-2; lacking DNA, the TRBD2 call made by TCRdb goes unchecked. Germline V gene data show CDR1 as LNHDA and CDR2 as SQIVND (reference sequence). This CDR3 contains 15 residues. The CDR3 region is CASSILREGAGELFF.

The chain joins TRBV5-4 to TRBJ2-5; the D call of TRBD1 rests on TCRdb alone, since no DNA is present to check it. Germline lookup yields CDR1 SGHNT and CDR2 YYREEE (reference sequence). This CDR3 comprises 15 residues. CDR3 sequence reads: CASSLDAGAQETQYF.